The 32 T cell receptor beta chains reported below all come from one sample, sequenced in a study of blood T cells in healthy people across ages. A second PCR of 7 to 11 cycles used a sample-barcoded 5' primer and a J-beta primer mix. In TCRdb, the 5' RACE reads were re-called with MiXCR into one record per CDR3 protein. The sample holds around 1.5 million distinct CDR3 sequences, roughly a third seen once. The specimen was blood. All receptors derive from a woman aged 30 to 39 in good health.

The chain has TRBV28 and TRBJ2-7; 10 bases align to TRBD1. Germline loops: CDR1 MDHEN, CDR2 SYDVKM. The CDR3 is 16 residues long. J lost 2 bases, V lost 1 base, and 5 bases had no gene match. This CDR3 is CASSLLEGQGPYEQYF. CDR3 bases: TGTGCCAGCAGTTTATTGGAGGGACAGGGGCCCTACGAGCAGTACTTC.

This clonotype has just a few counts. This sequence joins TRBV7-9 and TRBJ2-1; 10 positions match TRBD1. This CDR3 region has 15 residues. Germline CDR1 is SEHNR and CDR2 is FQNEAQ (reference sequence). V lost 2 bases, J lost 10 bases, and 8 bases stayed unmatched. The CDR3 DNA follows: TGTGCCAGCAGCTTATCTGGACAGGGGGTAAGCGAGCAGTTCTTC. This sequence encodes CASSLSGQGVSEQFF.

This clonotype appeared a few times. The chain is built from TRBV20-1 and TRBJ2-1, with D possibly TRBD2 on 5 matching bases. The CDR3 is 11 residues long. Trimming removed 6 bases at V and 9 bases at J, with 12 bases between. Germline-derived CDR1 and CDR2 are DFQATT and SNEGSKA (reference sequence). The CDR3 loop is CSATDLSEQFF. The CDR3 DNA reads TGCAGTGCCACGGACTTGAGTGAGCAGTTCTTC.

This clonotype was seen a handful of times. J is TRBJ2-3 and V is TRBV2; the D gene is possibly TRBD2 (6 bases). The CDR3 is made up of 15 amino acids. CDR1 and CDR2 from the germline V gene are SNHLY and FYNNEI. Trimming removed 1 base from V and 2 bases from J, with 10 bases in between. The CDR3 loop reads CASSEGSGITDTQYF. The CDR3 DNA reads TGTGCCAGCAGTGAAGGTAGCGGAATCACAGATACGCAGTATTTT. The entire variable domain, with the rest obtained from reference TRBV2 and TRBJ2-3, is as follows: EPEVTQTPSHQVTQMGQEVILRCVPISNHLYFYWYRQILGQKVEFLVSFYNNEISEKSEIFDDQFSVERPDGSNFTLKIRSTKLEDSAMYFCASSEGSGITDTQYFGPGTRLTVL.

The chain combines TRBV30 with TRBJ2-7, with D perhaps assigned TRBD1 or TRBD2 (5 bases each). This CDR3 is built from 12 residues. Trimming removed 5 bases at V and 2 bases at J, with 10 bases between. Germline V gives CDR1 GTSNPN, CDR2 SVGIG (reference sequence). For the CDR3, the DNA is TGTGCCTGGGCCGGGACCACCTACGAGCAGTACTTC. Translated, it gives CAWAGTTYEQYF.

The chain carries TRBV3-1 and TRBJ2-7; tentatively, D is TRBD2 (6 bases). Germline CDR1 is LGHDT and CDR2 is YNNKEL (reference sequence). Trimming removed 2 bases at V and 7 bases at J, with 15 bases between. The length of the CDR3 is 14 residues. CDR3 region: CASSQSGPREEQYF. The CDR3 nucleotides are TGTGCCAGCAGCCAAAGCGGACCCCGGGAGGAGCAGTACTTC.

This clonotype has more than one count but fewer than ten. The chain uses TRBV7-9 and TRBJ1-5; a possible D gene is TRBD1 (6 bases). The CDR3 extends over 14 amino acids. Germline CDR1 SEHNR, CDR2 FQNEAQ (reference sequence). Trimming shortened V by 5 bases and J by 6 bases, and 14 bases separated the two germline ends. This CDR3 reads CASSPWTDRQPQHF. The CDR3 region has the DNA TGTGCCAGCAGCCCTTGGACAGACCGTCAGCCCCAGCATTTT.

The rearrangement joins TRBV16 to TRBJ2-7; TRBD2 agrees at 8 bases. The CDR3 has 16 residues. Germline V lookup: CDR1 KGHSY, CDR2 FQNENV. The V gene end was trimmed by 2 bases and the J gene end by 3 bases; junction bases not matched to a gene: 9. CDR3 DNA: TGTGCCAGCAGCCAAAAGTCGACGGGAGGGGGCTACGAGCAGTACTTC. Translated: CASSQKSTGGGYEQYF.

This CDR3 reads CSARATGENYGYTF. CDR3 bases: TGCAGTGCTAGAGCGACAGGGGAGAACTATGGCTACACCTTC. The genes are TRBV20-1 and TRBJ1-2; 8 nucleotides match TRBD1. The CDR3 has 14 residues. Germline loops: CDR1 DFQATT, CDR2 SNEGSKA (reference sequence). V lost 1 base and J lost 2; bases outside the gene matches: 3.

There are many counts of this clonotype. The chain links TRBV3-1 to TRBJ2-1; 10 bases match TRBD2. This CDR3 has 13 residues. Germline V gene sequence: CDR1 LGHDT, CDR2 YNNKEL (reference sequence). With 3 bases clipped from V and 7 bases from J, the junction kept 0 bases outside the gene matches. CDR3 in amino acids: CASSQGLANEQFF. In nucleotides, the CDR3 is TGTGCCAGCAGCCAGGGACTAGCGAATGAGCAGTTCTTC.

This clonotype was counted a few times. This chain joins TRBV4-1 and TRBJ1-4; possibly TRBD1 for D (5 bases). Germline V gene data show CDR1 as MGHRA and CDR2 as YSYEKL. Trimming took 1 base from V and 8 from J, leaving 11 bases between them. The CDR3 is 14 residues long. CDR3 coding DNA: TGCGCCAGCAGCCAAGGGGGCGCATGGGAAAAACTGTTTTTT. Encoded protein: CASSQGGAWEKLFF.

This rearrangement joins TRBV12-3 or TRBV12-4 to TRBJ2-7; tentative D call: TRBD1 (6 bases). There are 14 residues in the CDR3. The V and J ends lost 4 bases and 4 bases respectively, with 14 bases between them. This chain's CDR3 is CASSSDQGTYEQYF. CDR3 coding DNA: TGTGCCAGCAGTTCGGATCAGGGGACGTACGAGCAGTACTTC.

This clonotype was counted at least ten times. The chain combines TRBV29-1 with TRBJ2-1; 7 nucleotides match TRBD2. Germline V CDR1 and CDR2: SQVTM, ANQGSEA. Trimming cost V 0 bases and J 3 bases; bases outside gene matches: 5. The length of the CDR3 is 15 residues. This CDR3 reads CSVEDSGGGYNEQFF. In DNA form, the CDR3 reads TGCAGCGTTGAAGATTCCGGCGGGGGCTACAATGAGCAGTTCTTC.

There are a few counts of this clonotype. The V gene is TRBV20-1, the J gene TRBJ2-5; tentatively, D is TRBD1 or TRBD2 (7 bases each). In germline, CDR1 is DFQATT, CDR2 SNEGSKA (reference sequence). The CDR3 sequence is 16 residues long. V lost 8 bases, J lost 5 bases, and 27 bases lay in between. CDR3 protein: CSTLRGGQYMFETQYF. DNA for the CDR3: TGCAGTACCTTAAGGGGGGGACAGTACATGTTTGAGACCCAGTACTTC.

This clonotype came up many times. The chain links TRBV29-1 to TRBJ2-3, with 9 bases identical to TRBD2. After removal of 2 bases from V and 3 bases from J, the junction contained 9 bases not matched to a gene. This CDR3 is 16 amino acids long. Germline V gene data show CDR1 as SQVTM and CDR2 as ANQGSEA. The CDR3 DNA reads TGCAGCGTTGAATTAGCGGGAGTGGCTGCGACAGATACGCAGTATTTT. It translates to CSVELAGVAATDTQYF.

The chain joins TRBV28 to TRBJ1-2; 12 bases are shared with TRBD1. The CDR3 has 17 residues. CDR1 and CDR2 from the germline V gene are MDHEN and SYDVKM. With V trimmed by 5 bases and J by 8 bases, 15 bases remained unmatched. The CDR3 is CASSLHPAGQGAQGYTF. The CDR3 coding sequence is TGTGCCAGCAGTCTACACCCAGCGGGACAGGGGGCGCAGGGCTACACCTTC.

This clonotype was counted a few times. Written as DNA, the CDR3 is TGTGCCAGCAGTTACCTTCTGGGGGCAGATACGCAGTATTTT. Protein product: CASSYLLGADTQYF. The rearrangement links TRBV6-5 to TRBJ2-3, with D perhaps given as TRBD1 or TRBD2 (5 bases each). Trimming left V 2 bases short and J 4 bases short, with 10 bases between. Germline V gene sequence: CDR1 MNHEY, CDR2 SVGAGI. The CDR3 runs 14 residues.

Remarks on this clonotype: A much larger clonotype is one base distant, so this may be a read error. The chain employs TRBV7-9 and TRBJ2-3; a weak D match, TRBD2 (5 bases). This CDR3 spans 17 amino acids. Germline V gives CDR1 SEHNR, CDR2 FQNEAQ (reference sequence). DNA of the CDR3: TGTGCCAGCAGCTTGTGGCGGCATTCTGCTAGCACAGATATGCAGTATTTT. Its protein product is CASSLWRHSASTDMQYF.

In this sample, this clonotype turned up once. This sequence joins TRBV24-1 and TRBJ2-5; 7 nucleotides align to TRBD1. The V gene end was trimmed by 9 bases and the J gene end by 3 bases; junction bases not matched to a gene: 9. Germline-derived CDR1 and CDR2 are KGHDR and SFDVKD. The CDR3 spans 14 residues. The CDR3 protein is CATQDKTGKETQYF. The CDR3 nucleotides read TGTGCCACCCAAGACAAGACAGGGAAAGAGACCCAGTACTTC.

The rearrangement joins TRBV7-9 to TRBJ2-1; possibly TRBD1 for D (5 bases). The V gene lost 1 base and the J gene lost 3 bases, with 10 bases spanning the gap. In germline, CDR1 is SEHNR, CDR2 FQNEAQ (reference sequence). This CDR3 region has 15 residues. Here the CDR3 reads CASSLVRDLYNEQFF. The CDR3 DNA is TGTGCCAGCAGCTTAGTCAGGGATCTCTACAATGAGCAGTTCTTC.

This clonotype was counted only a few times. A junction boundary mismatches the germline segment, possibly from a read error. The rearrangement uses TRBV20-1 and TRBJ2-3; TRBD2 matches 7 bases. Germline loops: CDR1 DFQATT, CDR2 SNEGSKA (reference sequence). This CDR3 spans 17 amino acids. The CDR3 nucleotides read TGCAATGCTAGAGATGGAGCCTTTAGGCGGGAGACAGATACGCAGTATTTT. This gives the protein CNARDGAFRRETDTQYF.

This clonotype was picked up a small number of times. The rearrangement joins TRBV27 to TRBJ1-1; 9 bases map to TRBD1. The CDR3 consists of 15 residues. Trimming took 6 bases from V and 8 from J; bases not matched to a gene: 13. Germline assignment: CDR1 MNHEY and CDR2 SMNVEV (reference sequence). CDR3: CASSLTGTGTMEAFF. As DNA, the CDR3 is TGTGCCAGCAGCTTAACCGGGACAGGGACTATGGAAGCTTTCTTT.

The chain joins TRBV9 to TRBJ1-2, with TRBD1 matching 9 bases. Looked up from germline, CDR1 is SGDLS and CDR2 is YYNGEE. Trimming took 4 bases from V and 4 from J; bases not matched to a gene: 8. The CDR3 is made up of 15 amino acids. CDR3 DNA sequence: TGTGCCAGCAGCCCTCGGACAGGGGCGCCCTATGGCTACACCTTC. It translates to CASSPRTGAPYGYTF.

This clonotype has a count of ten or more. This chain uses TRBV29-1 with TRBJ2-3; D call uncertain. The CDR3 has 12 residues. Germline CDR1 is SQVTM and CDR2 is ANQGSEA. Trimming shortened V by 0 bases and J by 2 bases, and 3 bases separated the two germline ends. The CDR3 sequence is CSVEDNTDTQYF. In nucleotides, the CDR3 is TGCAGCGTTGAAGATAACACAGATACGCAGTATTTT.

This clonotype was detected a few times. V is TRBV29-1 and J is TRBJ2-5, with D perhaps matching TRBD2 (6 bases). CDR3 length: 14 residues. Germline values: CDR1 SQVTM, CDR2 ANQGSEA. Trimming removed 3 bases at V and 5 bases at J, with 16 bases between. CDR3: CSVDRGASGETQYF. The CDR3 region has the DNA TGCAGCGTTGACCGCGGGGCTTCGGGGGAGACCCAGTACTTC.

The rearrangement links TRBV7-3 to TRBJ2-1; D remains unclear. V dropped 4 bases and J dropped 4 bases, with 14 bases sitting between them. The CDR3 sequence is 15 residues long. The germline V gene has CDR1 SGHTA and CDR2 FQGTGA. The CDR3 DNA reads as TGTGCCAGCAGCTCACGGACCCAGCCGTACAATGAGCAGTTCTTC. This translates into CASSSRTQPYNEQFF.

This rearrangement joins TRBV10-3 to TRBJ1-2, with D unresolved. This CDR3 is built from 12 residues. V was cut by 3 bases and J by 6 bases, with 8 bases left in between. Per the germline V gene, CDR1 is ENHRY and CDR2 is SYGVKD. The CDR3, as DNA: TGTGCCATCAGTGATTCTTCCCATGGCTACACCTTC. Protein: CAISDSSHGYTF.

This clonotype was seen just once. The chain recombines TRBV20-1 with TRBJ1-1; the D is unclear. Looked up from germline, CDR1 is DFQATT and CDR2 is SNEGSKA (reference sequence). With 4 bases removed from V and 9 bases from J, the gap between germline ends came to 30 bases. The CDR3 is 17 amino acids. The CDR3 region is CSAMVGLTVWTAPKAFF. CDR3 bases: TGCAGTGCTATGGTCGGACTCACGGTCTGGACGGCTCCTAAAGCTTTCTTT.

The V and J genes are TRBV10-2 and TRBJ2-5, with D possibly called TRBD1 or TRBD2 (5 bases each). V was cut by 6 bases and J by 5 bases, with 19 bases left in between. Looked up from germline, CDR1 is WSHSY and CDR2 is SAAADI. The length of the CDR3 is 15 residues. Here the CDR3 reads CASSQNPDWGETQYF. The CDR3, as DNA: TGCGCCAGCAGCCAAAATCCTGACTGGGGGGAGACCCAGTACTTC.

The chain has TRBV6-5 and TRBJ1-6; D perhaps matches TRBD1 (6 bases). The CDR3 length is 15 residues. V lost 0 bases and J 8 bases, leaving 11 bases between the germline ends. Per germline, CDR1 MNHEY and CDR2 SVGAGI. The CDR3 reads CASSYSAGVDSPLHF. The CDR3 DNA sequence: TGTGCCAGCAGTTACTCGGCAGGGGTCGATTCACCCCTCCACTTT.

J is TRBJ2-7 and V is TRBV28; 12 bases map to TRBD2. Germline CDR1 reads MDHEN; CDR2 reads SYDVKM. The CDR3 is made up of 16 amino acids. The V gene end was trimmed by 5 bases and the J gene end by 5 bases; junction bases not matched to a gene: 10. CDR3 amino acids: CASSPLTSGRGNEQYF. CDR3 in DNA: TGTGCCAGCAGTCCCCTGACTAGCGGGAGAGGTAACGAGCAGTACTTC.

This chain joins TRBV9 and TRBJ2-5, with D possibly TRBD1 on 6 matching bases. This CDR3 is 14 amino acids long. Germline V CDR1 and CDR2: SGDLS, YYNGEE. The germline V and J ends were trimmed by 4 bases and 11 bases, with 21 bases remaining between them. The CDR3 DNA reads TGTGCCAGCAGCCCCTTGTGGAGCCAGGGGAAGCAGTACTTC. It yields the protein CASSPLWSQGKQYF.